This T cell receptor beta chain was identified during a study of shared clonotypes between healthy human individuals. In the case of this clone: Its antigen is unidentified.

V lost 5 bases, J lost 5 bases, and 2 bases stayed unmatched. CDR1 is MDHEN, CDR2 SYDVKM, per germline. This CDR3 spans 12 amino acids. Study-level results: Compared with clonotypes that all four donors shared, non-shared clonotypes had lower generation probabilities. Sampling included only blood; tissue repertoires likely differ.

The data were produced by immunoSEQ multiplex PCR, yet TCRdb's version contains in-frame clones alone and is incomplete. In the table there are more than 900,000 clones, around 78% of which are singletons. J is TRBJ2-5 and V is TRBV28, with 7 nucleotides matching TRBD1. The source material was memory CD4+ T cells from PBMCs. Noted subset: CD45RA-negative fraction. The origin of this receptor is a young man in good health. Some clones in this sample may be carry-over from other donors' samples. CDR3 amino acids: CASSGDSETQYF. The CDR3 nucleotides read TGTGCCAGCAGTGGGGACAGTGAGACCCAGTACTTC.